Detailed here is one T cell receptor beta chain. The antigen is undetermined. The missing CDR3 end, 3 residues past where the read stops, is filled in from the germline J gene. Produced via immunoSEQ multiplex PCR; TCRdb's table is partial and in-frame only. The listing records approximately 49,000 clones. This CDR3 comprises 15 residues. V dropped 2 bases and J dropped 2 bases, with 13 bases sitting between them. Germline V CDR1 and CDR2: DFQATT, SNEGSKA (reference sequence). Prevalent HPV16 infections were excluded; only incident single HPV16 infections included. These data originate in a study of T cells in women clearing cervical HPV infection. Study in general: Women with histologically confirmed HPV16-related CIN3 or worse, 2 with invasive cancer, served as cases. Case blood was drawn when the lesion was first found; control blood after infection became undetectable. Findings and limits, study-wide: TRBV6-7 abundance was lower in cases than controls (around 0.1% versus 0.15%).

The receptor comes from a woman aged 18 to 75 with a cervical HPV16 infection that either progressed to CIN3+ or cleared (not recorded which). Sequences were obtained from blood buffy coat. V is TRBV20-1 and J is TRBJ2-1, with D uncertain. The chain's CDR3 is CSARNRVTTYNEQFF. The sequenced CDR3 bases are TGCAGTGCTAGAAACCGGGTCACTACCTACAATGAG.